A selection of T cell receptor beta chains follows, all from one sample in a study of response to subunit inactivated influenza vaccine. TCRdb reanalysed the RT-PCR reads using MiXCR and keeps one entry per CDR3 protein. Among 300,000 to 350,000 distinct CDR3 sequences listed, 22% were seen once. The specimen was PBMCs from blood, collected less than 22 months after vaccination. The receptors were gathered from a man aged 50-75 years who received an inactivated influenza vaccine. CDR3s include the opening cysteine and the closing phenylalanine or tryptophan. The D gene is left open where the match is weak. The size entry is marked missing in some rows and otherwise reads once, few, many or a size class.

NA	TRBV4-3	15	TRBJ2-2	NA	CASSQVNRDTGELFF	TGCGCCAGCAGCCAAGTGAACAGGGACACCGGGGAGCTGTTTTTT
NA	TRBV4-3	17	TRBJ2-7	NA	CASSQDPVGSGDYEQYF	TGCGCCAGCAGCCAAGATCCTGTTGGTAGCGGAGACTACGAGCAGTACTTC
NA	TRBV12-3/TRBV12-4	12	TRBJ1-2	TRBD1	CASSSGQDGYTF	TGTGCCAGCAGTTCGGGACAGGATGGCTACACCTTC
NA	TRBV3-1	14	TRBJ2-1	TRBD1	CASRPLGQDNEQFF	TGTGCCAGCAGACCCTTGGGACAGGACAATGAGCAGTTCTTC
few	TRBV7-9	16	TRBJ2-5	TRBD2	CASSSVSAGGLKTQYF	TGTGCCAGCAGCTCCGTTAGCGCGGGGGGGCTGAAGACCCAGTACTTC
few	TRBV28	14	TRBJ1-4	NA	CASSLRHSNEKLFF	TGTGCCAGCAGCCTCAGGCATTCTAATGAAAAACTGTTTTTT
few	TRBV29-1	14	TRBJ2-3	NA	CSVVFGSRSDTQYF	TGCAGCGTTGTATTCGGGAGTAGGTCAGATACGCAGTATTTT
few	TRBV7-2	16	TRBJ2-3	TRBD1	CASSPTPQGAADTQYF	TGTGCCAGCAGCCCTACCCCCCAGGGGGCCGCAGATACGCAGTATTTT
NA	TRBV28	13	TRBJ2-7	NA	CASSPQGTGEQYF	TGTGCCAGCAGTCCGCAGGGTACGGGGGAGCAGTACTTC
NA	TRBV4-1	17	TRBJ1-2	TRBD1	CASSQNSGTGRNYGYTF	TGCGCCAGCAGCCAAAACTCCGGGACAGGACGTAACTATGGCTACACCTTC
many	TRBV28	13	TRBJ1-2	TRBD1	CASSQTGYYGYTF	TGTGCCAGCAGTCAGACAGGGTACTATGGCTACACCTTC
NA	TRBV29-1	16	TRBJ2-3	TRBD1	CSVDGEVRGSTDTQYF	TGCAGCGTTGATGGTGAGGTCAGGGGGAGCACAGATACGCAGTATTTT
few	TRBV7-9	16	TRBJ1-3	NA	CASSPSRKSSGNTIYF	TGTGCCAGCAGCCCGAGCAGAAAGAGCTCTGGAAACACCATATATTTT
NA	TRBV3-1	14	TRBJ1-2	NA	CASSPDGTSWGYTF	TGTGCCAGCAGCCCAGATGGAACTTCTTGGGGCTACACCTTC
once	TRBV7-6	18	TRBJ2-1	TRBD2	CASSLRLYRTSGYNEQFF	TGTGCCAGCAGCCTAAGGTTATATCGGACTAGCGGTTACAATGAGCAGTTCTTC
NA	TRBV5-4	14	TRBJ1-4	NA	CASSLGGSSEKLFF	TGTGCCAGCAGCTTGGGGGGCTCGTCTGAAAAACTGTTTTTT
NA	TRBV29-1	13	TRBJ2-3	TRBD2	CSVAGLASDTQYF	TGCAGCGTAGCAGGACTAGCGTCAGATACGCAGTATTTT
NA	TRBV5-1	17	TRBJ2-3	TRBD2	CASSSKGTSGRPDTQYF	TGCGCCAGCAGCTCTAAGGGGACTAGCGGGAGACCGGATACGCAGTATTTT
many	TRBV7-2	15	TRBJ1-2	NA	CASSSSTREVYGYTF	TGTGCCAGCAGCTCGTCGACCCGGGAAGTCTATGGCTACACCTTC
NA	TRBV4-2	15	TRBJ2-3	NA	CASSQVPRSTDTQYF	TGTGCCAGCAGCCAAGTACCCAGGTCCACAGATACGCAGTATTTT
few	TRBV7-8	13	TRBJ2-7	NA	CASSLGRLNEQYF	TGTGCCAGCAGCTTAGGAAGACTAAACGAGCAGTACTTC
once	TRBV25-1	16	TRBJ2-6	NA	CARTAMGLSGANVLTF	TGTGCCAGGACGGCCATGGGGCTTTCTGGGGCCAACGTCCTGACTTTC
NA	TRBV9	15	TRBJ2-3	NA	CASSVSSGSTDTQYF	TGTGCCAGCAGCGTATCGAGCGGTTCGACAGATACGCAGTATTTT
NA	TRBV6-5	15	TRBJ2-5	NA	CASSYSVGTQETQYF	TGTGCCAGCAGTTACTCTGTCGGCACCCAAGAGACCCAGTACTTC
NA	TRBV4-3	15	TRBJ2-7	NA	CASSQESGGDYEQYF	TGCGCCAGCAGCCAAGAGTCCGGAGGGGATTACGAGCAGTACTTC
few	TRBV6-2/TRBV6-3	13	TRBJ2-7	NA	CASRQVVAYEQYF	TGTGCCAGCCGACAGGTGGTGGCCTACGAGCAGTACTTC
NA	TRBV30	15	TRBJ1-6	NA	CAWSVGGYGNSPLHF	TGTGCCTGGAGTGTTGGGGGGTATGGCAATTCACCCCTCCACTTT
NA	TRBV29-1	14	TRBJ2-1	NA	CSGGRGGGQNEQFF	TGCAGCGGCGGGAGAGGGGGCGGTCAAAATGAGCAGTTCTTC
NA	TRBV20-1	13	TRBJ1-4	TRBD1	CSATGTVNEKLFF	TGCAGTGCTACCGGGACAGTTAATGAAAAACTGTTTTTT
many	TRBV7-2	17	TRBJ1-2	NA	CASSLAPRGQFHYGYTF	TGTGCCAGCAGCTTAGCCCCCCGCGGGCAGTTTCATTATGGCTACACCTTC
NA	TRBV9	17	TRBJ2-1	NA	CASSVGTSVLSYNEQFF	TGTGCCAGCAGCGTAGGGACGTCGGTCCTTTCCTACAATGAGCAGTTCTTC
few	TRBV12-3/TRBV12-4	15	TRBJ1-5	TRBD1	CASSLTGGPNQPQHF	TGTGCCAGCAGTTTAACAGGGGGGCCTAATCAGCCCCAGCATTTT
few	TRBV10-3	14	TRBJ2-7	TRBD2	CAISGTSGTYEQYF	TGTGCCATCAGTGGGACTAGCGGGACCTACGAGCAGTACTTC
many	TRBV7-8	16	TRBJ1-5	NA	CASSLREGTRNQPQHF	TGTGCCAGCAGCTTACGCGAAGGGACGCGCAATCAGCCCCAGCATTTT
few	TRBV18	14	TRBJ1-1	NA	CASSPLTGSTEAFF	TGTGCCAGCTCACCACTGACGGGGAGCACTGAAGCTTTCTTT
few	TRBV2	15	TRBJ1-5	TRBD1	CASSDRGQGNQPQHF	TGTGCCAGCAGTGATAGGGGACAGGGCAATCAGCCCCAGCATTTT
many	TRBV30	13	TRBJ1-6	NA	CAWSGTPNSPLHF	TGTGCCTGGAGTGGGACTCCGAATTCACCCCTCCACTTT
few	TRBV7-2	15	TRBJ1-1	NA	CASSLVSGTRAEAFF	TGTGCCAGCAGCTTAGTCTCCGGAACCAGGGCTGAAGCTTTCTTT
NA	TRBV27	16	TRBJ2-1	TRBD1	CASTPGQERYSGEQFF	TGTGCCAGCACCCCGGGACAGGAAAGGTATAGCGGTGAGCAGTTCTTC
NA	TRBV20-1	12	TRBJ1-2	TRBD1	CSAPTGTVGYTF	TGCAGTGCTCCCACAGGGACAGTGGGCTACACCTTC
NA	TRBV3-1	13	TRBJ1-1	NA	CASSPRQAVEAFF	TGTGCCAGCAGCCCACGTCAAGCCGTGGAAGCTTTCTTT
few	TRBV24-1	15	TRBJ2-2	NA	CATSDLQGTRGELFF	TGTGCCACCAGTGATTTACAGGGAACTCGCGGGGAGCTGTTTTTT
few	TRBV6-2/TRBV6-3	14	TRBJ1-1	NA	CASSTRTVFTEAFF	TGTGCCAGCAGTACACGGACAGTTTTTACTGAAGCTTTCTTT
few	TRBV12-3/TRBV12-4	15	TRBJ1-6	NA	CASSFAGLNNSPLHF	TGTGCCAGCAGTTTTGCAGGGTTAAATAATTCACCCCTCCACTTT
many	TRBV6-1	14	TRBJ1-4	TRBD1	CASTGQALGEKLFF	TGTGCCAGCACTGGACAGGCCCTCGGGGAAAAACTGTTTTTT
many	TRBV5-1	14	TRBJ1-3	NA	CASSLGSPGNTIYF	TGCGCCAGCAGCTTGGGGTCTCCTGGAAACACCATATATTTT
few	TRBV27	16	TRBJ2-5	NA	CASSLVGATVLKTQYF	TGTGCCAGCAGTTTGGTGGGAGCGACTGTTTTGAAGACCCAGTACTTC
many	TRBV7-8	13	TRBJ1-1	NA	CASSAQGNTEAFF	TGTGCCAGCAGCGCACAGGGGAACACTGAAGCTTTCTTT
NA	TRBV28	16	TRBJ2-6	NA	CASQETQGSGANVLTF	TGTGCCAGCCAAGAAACTCAGGGGTCTGGGGCCAACGTCCTGACTTTC
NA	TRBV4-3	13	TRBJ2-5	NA	CASSQEQGKTQYF	TGCGCCAGCAGCCAAGAACAGGGAAAGACCCAGTACTTC
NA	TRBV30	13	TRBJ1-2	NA	CAWRDQGNYGYTF	TGTGCCTGGAGGGACCAGGGGAACTATGGCTACACCTTC
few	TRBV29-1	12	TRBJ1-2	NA	CSVEWINYGYTF	TGCAGCGTTGAATGGATAAACTATGGCTACACCTTC